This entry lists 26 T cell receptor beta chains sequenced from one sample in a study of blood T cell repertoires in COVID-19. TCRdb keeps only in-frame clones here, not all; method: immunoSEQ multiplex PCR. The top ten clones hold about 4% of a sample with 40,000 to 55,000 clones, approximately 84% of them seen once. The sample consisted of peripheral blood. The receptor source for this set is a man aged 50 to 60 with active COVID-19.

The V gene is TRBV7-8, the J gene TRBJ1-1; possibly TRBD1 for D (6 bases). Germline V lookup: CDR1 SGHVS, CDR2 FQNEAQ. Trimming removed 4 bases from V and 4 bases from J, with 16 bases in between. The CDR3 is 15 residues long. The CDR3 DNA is TGTGCCAGCAGCTACCTAGTCGGGGGGCGCACTGAAGCTTTCTTT. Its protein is CASSYLVGGRTEAFF. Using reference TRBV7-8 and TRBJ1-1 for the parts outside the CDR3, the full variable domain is GAGVSQSPRYKVAKRGQDVALRCDPISGHVSLFWYQQALGQGPEFLTYFQNEAQLDKSGLPSDRFFAERPEGSVSTLKIQRTQQEDSAVYLCASSYLVGGRTEAFFGQGTRLTVV.

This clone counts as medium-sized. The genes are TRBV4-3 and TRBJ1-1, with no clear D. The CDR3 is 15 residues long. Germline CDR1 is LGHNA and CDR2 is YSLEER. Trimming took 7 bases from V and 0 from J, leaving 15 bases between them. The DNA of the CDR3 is TGCGCCAGCACCGGAGGCGCGGGGATGAACACTGAAGCTTTCTTT. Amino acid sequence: CASTGGAGMNTEAFF.

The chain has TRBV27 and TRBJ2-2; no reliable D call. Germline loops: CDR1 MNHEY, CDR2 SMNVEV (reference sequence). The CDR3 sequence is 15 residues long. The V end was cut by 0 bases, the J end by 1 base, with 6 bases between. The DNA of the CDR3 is TGTGCCAGCAGTTTATCTTCCTGGAACACCGGGGAGCTGTTTTTT. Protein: CASSLSSWNTGELFF.

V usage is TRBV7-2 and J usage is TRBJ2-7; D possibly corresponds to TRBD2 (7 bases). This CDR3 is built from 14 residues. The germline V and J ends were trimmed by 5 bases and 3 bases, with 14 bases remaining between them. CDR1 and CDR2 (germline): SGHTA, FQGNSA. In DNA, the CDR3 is TGTGCCAGCAGCCCGGGGGGCCCGGTCTACGAGCAGTACTTC. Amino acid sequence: CASSPGGPVYEQYF.

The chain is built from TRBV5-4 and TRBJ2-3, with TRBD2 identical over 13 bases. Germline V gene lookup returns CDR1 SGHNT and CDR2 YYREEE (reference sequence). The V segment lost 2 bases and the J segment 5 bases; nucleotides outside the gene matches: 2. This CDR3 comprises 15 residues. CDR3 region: CASSFRTSGGDTQYF. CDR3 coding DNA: TGTGCCAGCAGCTTCCGGACTAGCGGGGGAGATACGCAGTATTTT.

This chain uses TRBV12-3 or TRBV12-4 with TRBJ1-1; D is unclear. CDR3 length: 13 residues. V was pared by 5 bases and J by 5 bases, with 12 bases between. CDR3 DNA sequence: TGTGCCAGCAGTCCCCCTTGGCTTACTGAAGCTTTCTTT. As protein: CASSPPWLTEAFF.

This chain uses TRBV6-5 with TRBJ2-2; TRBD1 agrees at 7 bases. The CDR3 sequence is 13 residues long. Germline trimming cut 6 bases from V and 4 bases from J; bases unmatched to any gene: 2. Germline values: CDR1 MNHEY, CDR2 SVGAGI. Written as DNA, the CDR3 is TGTGCCAGCAGAAGGGACAGCACCGGGGAGCTGTTTTTT. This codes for CASRRDSTGELFF.

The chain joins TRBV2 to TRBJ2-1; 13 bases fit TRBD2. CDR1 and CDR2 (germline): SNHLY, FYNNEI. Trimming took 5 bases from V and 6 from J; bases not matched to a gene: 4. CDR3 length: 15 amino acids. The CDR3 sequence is CASSLLAGGLNEQFF. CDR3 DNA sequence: TGTGCCAGCAGTTTACTAGCGGGGGGGCTCAATGAGCAGTTCTTC.

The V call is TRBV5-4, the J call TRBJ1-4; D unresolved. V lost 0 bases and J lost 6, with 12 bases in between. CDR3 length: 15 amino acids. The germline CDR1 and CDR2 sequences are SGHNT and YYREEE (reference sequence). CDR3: CASSLEPGRDEKLFF. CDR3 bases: TGTGCCAGCAGCTTGGAGCCTGGTCGGGATGAAAAACTGTTTTTT.

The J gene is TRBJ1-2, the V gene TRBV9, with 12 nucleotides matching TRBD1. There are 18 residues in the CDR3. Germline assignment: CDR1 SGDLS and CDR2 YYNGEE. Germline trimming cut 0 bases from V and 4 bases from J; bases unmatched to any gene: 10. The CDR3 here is CASSVGGGQGAFRYGYTF. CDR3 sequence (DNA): TGTGCCAGCAGCGTAGGAGGGGGACAGGGGGCGTTCCGCTATGGCTACACCTTC.

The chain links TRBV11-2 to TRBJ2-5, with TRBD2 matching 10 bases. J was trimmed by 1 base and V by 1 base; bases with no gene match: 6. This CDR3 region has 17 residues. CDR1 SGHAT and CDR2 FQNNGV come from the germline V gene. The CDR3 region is CASSLGDSGGIQETQYF. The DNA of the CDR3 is TGTGCCAGCAGCTTAGGAGATAGCGGGGGGATCCAAGAGACCCAGTACTTC. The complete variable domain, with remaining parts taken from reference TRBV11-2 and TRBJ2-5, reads EAGVAQSPRYKIIEKRQSVAFWCNPISGHATLYWYQQILGQGPKLLIQFQNNGVVDDSQLPKDRFSAERLKGVDSTLKIQPAKLEDSAVYLCASSLGDSGGIQETQYFGPGTRLLVL.

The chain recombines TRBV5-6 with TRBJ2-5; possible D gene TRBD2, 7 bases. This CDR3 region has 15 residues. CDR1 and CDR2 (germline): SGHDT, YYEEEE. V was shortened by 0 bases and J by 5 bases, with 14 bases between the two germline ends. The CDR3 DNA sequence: TGTGCCAGCAGCTTGGGGCGGGGGCGCGGGGAGACCCAGTACTTC. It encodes CASSLGRGRGETQYF.

The CDR3 region is CASSRPEGLGYGYTF. The CDR3 DNA follows: TGTGCCAGCAGCCGACCGGAAGGACTCGGCTATGGCTACACCTTC. This chain connects TRBV5-6 to TRBJ1-2, with D unresolved. Per germline, CDR1 SGHDT and CDR2 YYEEEE. This CDR3 is built from 15 residues. V dropped 4 bases and J dropped 4 bases, with 17 bases sitting between them. Full variable domain (remainder filled in from reference TRBV5-6 and TRBJ1-2): DAGVTQSPTHLIKTRGQQVTLRCSPKSGHDTVSWYQQALGQGPQFIFQYYEEEERQRGNFPDRFSGHQFPNYSSELNVNALLLGDSALYLCASSRPEGLGYGYTFGSGTRLTVV.

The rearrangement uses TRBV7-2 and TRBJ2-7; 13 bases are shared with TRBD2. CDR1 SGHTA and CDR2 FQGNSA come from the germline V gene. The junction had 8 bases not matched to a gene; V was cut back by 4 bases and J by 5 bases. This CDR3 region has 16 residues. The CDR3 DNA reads TGTGCCAGCAGCTCGGGACTAGCGGGGCCGCTACACGAGCAGTACTTC. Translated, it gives CASSSGLAGPLHEQYF.

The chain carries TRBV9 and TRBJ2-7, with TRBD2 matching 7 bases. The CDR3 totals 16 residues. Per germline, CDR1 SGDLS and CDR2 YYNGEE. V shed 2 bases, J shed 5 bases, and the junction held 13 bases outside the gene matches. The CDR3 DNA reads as TGTGCCAGCAGCGTCGCGGGAGCTCCTGGCGGGAACGAGCAGTACTTC. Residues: CASSVAGAPGGNEQYF.

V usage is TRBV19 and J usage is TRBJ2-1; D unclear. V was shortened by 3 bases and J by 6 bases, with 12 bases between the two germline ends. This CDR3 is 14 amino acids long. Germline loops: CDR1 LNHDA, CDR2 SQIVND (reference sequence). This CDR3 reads CASSIRFSGNEQFF. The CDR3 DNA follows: TGTGCCAGTAGTATCAGATTCTCGGGCAATGAGCAGTTCTTC.

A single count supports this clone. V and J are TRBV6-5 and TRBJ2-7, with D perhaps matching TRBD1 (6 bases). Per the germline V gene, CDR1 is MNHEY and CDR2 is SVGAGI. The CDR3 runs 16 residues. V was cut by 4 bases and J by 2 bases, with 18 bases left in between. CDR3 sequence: CASSSPISDRTYEQYF. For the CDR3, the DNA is TGTGCCAGCAGTTCTCCCATTTCGGACAGAACCTACGAGCAGTACTTC.

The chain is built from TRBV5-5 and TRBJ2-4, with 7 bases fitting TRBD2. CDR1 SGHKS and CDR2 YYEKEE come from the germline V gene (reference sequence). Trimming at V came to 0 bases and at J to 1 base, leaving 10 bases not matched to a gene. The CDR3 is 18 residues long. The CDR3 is CASSLAQGGGEAKNIQYF. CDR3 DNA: TGTGCCAGCAGCTTGGCCCAGGGTGGGGGGGAGGCCAAAAACATTCAGTACTTC. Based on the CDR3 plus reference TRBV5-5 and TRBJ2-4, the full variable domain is DAGVTQSPTHLIKTRGQQVTLRCSPISGHKSVSWYQQVLGQGPQFIFQYYEKEERGRGNFPDRFSARQFPNYSSELNVNALLLGDSALYLCASSLAQGGGEAKNIQYFGAGTRLSVL.

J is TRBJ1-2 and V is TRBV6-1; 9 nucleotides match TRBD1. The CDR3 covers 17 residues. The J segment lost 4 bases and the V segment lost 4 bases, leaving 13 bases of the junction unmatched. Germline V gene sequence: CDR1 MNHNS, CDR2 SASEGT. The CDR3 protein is CASSGSSGQGFGYGYTF. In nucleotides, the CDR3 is TGTGCCAGCAGTGGAAGTTCGGGACAGGGATTCGGCTATGGCTACACCTTC.

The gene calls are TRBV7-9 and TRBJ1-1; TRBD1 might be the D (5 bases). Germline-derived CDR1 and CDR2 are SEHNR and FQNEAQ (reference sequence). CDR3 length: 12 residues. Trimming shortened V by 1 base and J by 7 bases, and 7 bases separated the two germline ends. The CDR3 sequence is CASSLVDSEAFF. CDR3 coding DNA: TGTGCCAGCAGCTTAGTCGACAGTGAAGCTTTCTTT.

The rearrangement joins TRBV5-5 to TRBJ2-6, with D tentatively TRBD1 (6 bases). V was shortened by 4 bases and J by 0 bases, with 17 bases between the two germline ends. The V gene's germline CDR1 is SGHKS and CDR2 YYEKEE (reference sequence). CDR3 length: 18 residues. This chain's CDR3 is CASSPRYGTPSGANVLTF. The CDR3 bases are TGTGCCAGCAGCCCACGTTACGGGACACCCTCTGGGGCCAACGTCCTGACTTTC. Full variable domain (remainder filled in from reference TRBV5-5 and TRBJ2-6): DAGVTQSPTHLIKTRGQQVTLRCSPISGHKSVSWYQQVLGQGPQFIFQYYEKEERGRGNFPDRFSARQFPNYSSELNVNALLLGDSALYLCASSPRYGTPSGANVLTFGAGSRLTVL.

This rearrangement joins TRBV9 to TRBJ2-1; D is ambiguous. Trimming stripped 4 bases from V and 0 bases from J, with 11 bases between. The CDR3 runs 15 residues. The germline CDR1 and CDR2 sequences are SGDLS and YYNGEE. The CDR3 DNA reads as TGTGCCAGCAGCTCTAGGCCGAGCTCCTACAATGAGCAGTTCTTC. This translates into CASSSRPSSYNEQFF.

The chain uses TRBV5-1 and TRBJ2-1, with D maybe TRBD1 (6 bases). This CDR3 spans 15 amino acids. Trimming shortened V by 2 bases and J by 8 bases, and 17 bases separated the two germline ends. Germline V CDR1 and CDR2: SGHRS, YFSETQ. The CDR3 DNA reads TGCGCCAGCAGCTTCGGACAGACCGAGGTGGATGAGCAGTTCTTC. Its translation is CASSFGQTEVDEQFF.

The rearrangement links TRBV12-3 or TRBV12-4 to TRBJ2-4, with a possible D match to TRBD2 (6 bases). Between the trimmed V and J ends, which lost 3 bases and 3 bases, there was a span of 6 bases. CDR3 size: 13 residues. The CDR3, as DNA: TGTGCCAGCAGTTTCGGGGGCAAAAACATTCAGTACTTC. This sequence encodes CASSFGGKNIQYF.

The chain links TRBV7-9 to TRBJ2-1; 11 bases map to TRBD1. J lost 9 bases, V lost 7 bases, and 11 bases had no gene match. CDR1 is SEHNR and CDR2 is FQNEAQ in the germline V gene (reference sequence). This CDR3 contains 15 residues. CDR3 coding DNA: TGTGCCAGCACCAATAGGGGACAGGGGGGAGGTGAGCAGTTCTTC. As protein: CASTNRGQGGGEQFF.

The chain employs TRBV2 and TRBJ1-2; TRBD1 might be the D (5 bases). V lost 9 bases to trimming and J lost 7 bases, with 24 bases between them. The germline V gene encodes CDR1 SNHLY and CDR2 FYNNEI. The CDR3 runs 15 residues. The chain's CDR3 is CASTRQAGIGAGYTF. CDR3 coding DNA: TGTGCCAGTACCCGCCAGGCGGGGATAGGGGCTGGCTACACCTTC.